Here is one T cell receptor (beta chain) with its context. The antigen it recognizes is unknown. Within one base of it there is no much larger clone, and no base qualities were kept. The germline V gene (reference sequence) provides CDR1 SGHNT and CDR2 YYREEE. Here V drops 0 bases and J drops 5 bases, and the junction holds 10 bases not matched to any gene. There are 17 amino acids in the CDR3, from cysteine to phenylalanine inclusive. Kept here is only the CDR3 DNA, which spans 51 bases and is read in frame from base 1. Receptor libraries were prepared by PCR. TCR sequencing of DNA from cultured CD4+ T cells used the Oncomine TCR Beta short-read assay at the Johns Hopkins FTIC core. The QIAamp micro DNA kit was used to extract genomic DNA from the cultured CD4+ T cells. Oncomine TCR Beta libraries made from cultured CD4+ T cells were pooled using unique dual indexes and sequenced on an Illumina iSeq 100. The published analysis was carried out like this. Non-productive sequences were filtered out, and CDR3s that did not start with C, did not end with F or W, or were shorter than 7 amino acids were discarded. Antigen-specific clonotypes were identified with the MANAFEST web application by comparing peptide-stimulated wells with reference and other culture wells. For a clone to be called positive, the clone needed an FDR below 0.05, an odds ratio above 5, and a productive frequency above 0.1% in at least two of three replicate wells. A clonotype was classed as cross-reactive if the clonotype showed significant expansion both in SARS-CoV-2 spike wells and in at least one common cold coronavirus spike condition. Similarity between CDR3 sequences was evaluated in R version 3.6.1 using Levenshtein distances (stringdist) and unrooted phylogenetic trees (ape). Clones were called with MiXCR by TCRdb after fastp trimmed the public reads at Q25, and only in-frame beta chains were retained. Identical CDR3 proteins give one entry, which carries the most common genes and DNA. The V and J calls shown here were made by TCRdb, not taken from the authors' results. The sample records roughly 20,000 distinct CDR3 sequences, approximately 48% of which are singletons. Nearly 2.5% of the sample rests with the top ten.

The treatment or condition label, as the study defines it: roughly 10-day PBMC culture with coronavirus spike peptide pools or control peptides (ViraFEST assay). To expand antigen-specific T cells with peptide pools and then pick out the expanded clonotypes through TCR sequencing, the study relied on the ViraFEST assay. The convalescent patients' positive SARS-CoV-2 PCR tests were from March to December 2020, which was before the Alpha, Beta and Delta variants emerged in the United States. PBMCs were cultured at about 2 million per well in IMDM supplemented with approximately 5% human AB serum and about 10 IU/ml IL-2, with approximately 9.2 ug/ml peptide pools added. Half of the culture medium was replaced with fresh IL-2-containing medium on days 3 and 7. After 10 days of culture, CD4+ T cells were isolated by negative selection with the EasySep CD4+ T cell isolation kit. Ficoll-Paque Plus gradient centrifugation was used to isolate PBMCs from whole blood, and the isolated PBMCs were then either used fresh or cryopreserved at -140C. Each culture condition was generally run in triplicate wells.

The sample originates from a study of vaccination and CD4 T cells after COVID-19 (dated by TCRdb to 2021 to 2024). Notes on the research overall: Convalescent patients had a positive SARS-CoV-2 result on nasal swab PCR, and of these patients, fewer than ten had mild disease and one had severe disease. Post-vaccine blood samples were obtained a median of approximately 74 days after the second vaccine dose, with a range of roughly 13 to 250 days. The cultures were stimulated with overlapping spike peptide pools from SARS-CoV-2 and from the common cold coronaviruses HCoV-NL63, HCoV-OC43 and HCoV-229E. The spike-specific CD4+ TCR repertoire was compared before and after mRNA vaccination in over nine COVID-19 convalescent patients and a few infection-naive healthy vaccine recipients. Post-COVID blood samples from convalescent patients were collected a median of about 110 days after diagnosis, with a range of about 30 to 170 days. In control cultures, a CEFX viral epitope pool was used as positive control, an HIV-1 Nef peptide pool was used as negative control, or no peptide was added. Two doses of either the Pfizer-BioNTech BNT162b2 vaccine (n=8) or the Moderna mRNA-1273 vaccine (n=2) were administered to participants. In the convalescent cohort there were six males and four females, among whom were two Hispanic individuals, seven Caucasians, two Asians and one multiracial person. The full study reports these points: Relatively few convalescent patients were included in the study, and early timepoints after natural infection were not analyzed. Of the vaccine-specific clones found in convalescent patients, nearly all (304 of 307) were mono-reactive for SARS-CoV-2 spike instead of being cross-reactive with common cold coronaviruses. Among convalescent patients, a median about 90% of the SARS-CoV-2-reactive clones seen after vaccination appeared only after vaccination, which suggests priming specific to the vaccine. The median count of SARS-CoV-2-reactive clonotypes went up from roughly 21 after infection to about 40 after vaccination, although the change was not significant.

Recombination joined TRBV5-4 with TRBJ2-5, with 10 middle bases fitting TRBD2. The clonotype originates from a human donor who had recovered from COVID-19. The sample was CD4+ T cells from blood, cultured in vitro, taken after SARS-CoV-2 vaccination. The CDR3 region has the sequence CASSLAASGGAWETQYF. Read as DNA, the sequence is TGTGCCAGCAGCTTGGCGGCCAGCGGGGGGGCGTGGGAGACCCAGTACTTC. Beyond the CDR3, the reference TRBV5-4 and TRBJ2-5 genes provide the residues; the full variable domain reads: ETGVTQSPTHLIKTRGQQVTLRCSSQSGHNTVSWYQQALGQGPQFIFQYYREEENGRGNFPPRFSGLQFPNYSSELNVNALELDDSALYLCASSLAASGGAWETQYFGPGTRLLVL.